The 28 T cell receptor beta chains below were found in one sample sequenced in a study of T cells expressing NK-cell markers. From its re-call of the 5' RACE reads, TCRdb lists each CDR3 protein once, without DNA. The repertoire table contains about 150,000 distinct CDR3 sequences. Source material: blood T cells: a sorted CD56 or NKG2C T cell subset, CD4+ or CD8+ T cells, or bulk PBMC T cells (not recorded which). These receptors came from a man between 18 and 69 years old in good health.

The chain uses TRBV7-9 and TRBJ2-1; TCRdb reports TRBD1, a call that lacks DNA to check it against. CDR3 size: 11 residues. Germline V gives CDR1 SEHNR, CDR2 FQNEAQ (reference sequence). CDR3 amino acids: CASSLRGEQFF.

The V call is TRBV19, the J call TRBJ1-1; absent DNA, TCRdb's TRBD1 call cannot be checked. Germline V gives CDR1 LNHDA, CDR2 SQIVND (reference sequence). This CDR3 comprises 13 residues. Here the CDR3 reads CASSNGGGGEAFF. Variable domain in full (rest from reference TRBV19 and TRBJ1-1): DGGITQSPKYLFRKEGQNVTLSCEQNLNHDAMYWYRQDPGQGLRLIYYSQIVNDFQKGDIAEGYSVSREKKESFPLTVTSAQKNPTAFYLCASSNGGGGEAFFGQGTRLTVV.

The chain carries TRBV6-1 and TRBJ1-4; TCRdb reports TRBD1, a call that lacks DNA to check it against. The CDR3 is 14 residues long. Germline V gene lookup returns CDR1 MNHNS and CDR2 SASEGT. The CDR3 loop is CASSGGSGVEKLFF.

The V call is TRBV28, the J call TRBJ2-3; TCRdb gives TRBD1 as the D gene, but with no DNA this cannot be confirmed. Per the germline V gene, CDR1 is MDHEN and CDR2 is SYDVKM. The CDR3 is made up of 14 amino acids. The CDR3 spells CASSPRDSTDTQYF.

The CDR3 loop reads CSVEEAGRGETQYF. The chain links TRBV29-1 to TRBJ2-5; absent DNA, TCRdb's TRBD1 call cannot be checked. Germline CDR1 SQVTM, CDR2 ANQGSEA. This CDR3 has 14 residues.

The rearrangement joins TRBV27 to TRBJ1-1; TCRdb returns TRBD1, unconfirmable since there is no DNA. The CDR3 loop spans 13 amino acids. CDR1 is MNHEY and CDR2 is SMNVEV in the germline V gene (reference sequence). This CDR3 is CASSSAPVTEAFF.

The rearrangement uses TRBV28 and TRBJ1-5; lacking DNA, the TRBD1 call made by TCRdb goes unchecked. This CDR3 has 13 residues. Germline V gives CDR1 MDHEN, CDR2 SYDVKM. The CDR3 loop is CASSLPGIQPQHF.

This chain connects TRBV7-9 to TRBJ2-2; no DNA is available, so the TRBD2 call from TCRdb remains unchecked. Germline CDR1 reads SEHNR; CDR2 reads FQNEAQ (reference sequence). This CDR3 comprises 16 residues. CDR3 amino acids: CASSVTGTSDTGELFF.

The rearrangement uses TRBV6-4 and TRBJ1-5; the D gene TCRdb calls, TRBD1, cannot be checked with no DNA. CDR3 size: 16 residues. CDR1 and CDR2 (germline): MRHNA, SNTAGT. This CDR3 reads CASNSRGGGSNQPQHF.

V gene TRBV5-4 combines with J gene TRBJ1-2; TCRdb outputs TRBD1, but without DNA this stays unchecked. Per germline, CDR1 SGHNT and CDR2 YYREEE (reference sequence). The CDR3 is 15 amino acids. CDR3: CASRHGTQEYYGYTF.

The rearrangement joins TRBV6-2 or TRBV6-3 to TRBJ2-4; TCRdb reports TRBD1, a call that lacks DNA to check it against. CDR3 length: 16 residues. From germline, CDR1 is MNHEY and CDR2 SVGEGT. The CDR3 spells CASSPVPGVAKNIQYF.

The gene calls are TRBV3-1 and TRBJ2-3; without DNA, the TCRdb call of TRBD2 cannot be checked. The germline CDR1 and CDR2 sequences are LGHDT and YNNKEL (reference sequence). The length of the CDR3 is 17 residues. The CDR3 reads CASSQGLAGGRTDTQYF.

CDR3 region: CASSTTRTSGGFAYNEQFF. The rearrangement uses TRBV11-1 and TRBJ2-1; TCRdb calls TRBD2, which cannot be checked without DNA. This CDR3 contains 19 residues. Germline V gene data show CDR1 as SGHAT and CDR2 as FQDESV (reference sequence).

The genes are TRBV10-3 and TRBJ2-3; without DNA, the TCRdb call of TRBD1 cannot be checked. Germline values: CDR1 ENHRY, CDR2 SYGVKD. The CDR3 sequence is 16 residues long. CDR3: CAISESGGGDTDTQYF.

The chain joins TRBV6-1 to TRBJ1-5; as DNA is missing, the TRBD1 call by TCRdb cannot be tested. Looked up from germline, CDR1 is MNHNS and CDR2 is SASEGT. The CDR3 is 11 residues long. The chain's CDR3 is CASKDSLSQHF.

J is TRBJ2-1 and V is TRBV7-8; TCRdb's D gene call, TRBD2, goes unchecked for lack of DNA. The CDR3 is 15 residues long. CDR1 is SGHVS, CDR2 FQNEAQ, per germline. CDR3 loop: CASFSGTSGSNEQFF.

CDR3 sequence: CASSLGQGGSTPQHF. This chain uses TRBV5-1 with TRBJ1-5; TCRdb picks TRBD1, but there is no DNA to check that call. CDR1 SGHRS and CDR2 YFSETQ come from the germline V gene. The CDR3 length is 15 residues. The variable domain in full, completed from reference TRBV5-1 and TRBJ1-5, reads KAGVTQTPRYLIKTRGQQVTLSCSPISGHRSVSWYQQTPGQGLQFLFEYFSETQRNKGNFPGRFSGRQFSNSRSEMNVSTLELGDSALYLCASSLGQGGSTPQHFGDGTRLSIL.

This chain connects TRBV5-1 to TRBJ1-1. Looked up from germline, CDR1 is SGHRS and CDR2 is YFSETQ. The length of the CDR3 is 12 residues. CDR3 in amino acids: CASSLAGREAFF.

J is TRBJ2-7 and V is TRBV12-3 or TRBV12-4. The CDR3 is made up of 13 amino acids. CDR3 sequence: CASSRQGSNEQYF.

V and J are TRBV6-4 and TRBJ2-7; the D gene TCRdb calls, TRBD1, cannot be checked with no DNA. The CDR3 runs 15 residues. Germline values: CDR1 MRHNA, CDR2 SNTAGT. CDR3 amino acids: CASSARDPSRVEQYF.

This chain links TRBV4-1 with TRBJ2-3; TCRdb returns TRBD1, unconfirmable since there is no DNA. Germline assignment: CDR1 MGHRA and CDR2 YSYEKL. The CDR3 length is 16 residues. The CDR3 sequence: CASSQDHRAYTDTQYF.

V usage is TRBV2 and J usage is TRBJ2-7; there is no DNA to check the TCRdb D call of TRBD2. CDR1 is SNHLY, CDR2 FYNNEI, per germline. The CDR3 is 14 amino acids. The CDR3 region is CASTSSGGIYEQYF.

J is TRBJ2-1 and V is TRBV6-5; the TCRdb D gene call, TRBD2, has no DNA to confirm it. The germline CDR1 and CDR2 sequences are MNHEY and SVGAGI. This CDR3 comprises 16 residues. CDR3 loop: CASSFSGGAGYNEQFF.

The genes are TRBV14 and TRBJ2-7; the D call from TCRdb, TRBD1, cannot be confirmed without DNA. The CDR3 is 14 amino acids. Looked up from germline, CDR1 is SGHDN and CDR2 is FVKESK. The CDR3 is CASSQPGPSYEQYF.

The J gene is TRBJ2-2, the V gene TRBV4-1; the TCRdb call, TRBD1, lacks DNA for checking. The germline CDR1 and CDR2 sequences are MGHRA and YSYEKL. The CDR3 has 18 amino acids. This CDR3 reads CASSQVSLVQLSTGELFF.

The chain is built from TRBV6-5 and TRBJ2-5; TCRdb outputs TRBD1, but without DNA this stays unchecked. Germline values: CDR1 MNHEY, CDR2 SVGAGI. This CDR3 has 15 amino acids. The CDR3 spells CASSYMGGEGETQYF.

The chain combines TRBV7-2 with TRBJ2-3. Germline V gene data show CDR1 as SGHTA and CDR2 as FQGNSA. The CDR3 runs to 14 residues. The CDR3 region is CASGSSASTDTQYF.

This sequence joins TRBV3-1 and TRBJ1-1. CDR1 and CDR2 (germline): LGHDT, YNNKEL (reference sequence). The CDR3 runs 13 residues. Here the CDR3 reads CASSSGMGTEAFF.